The entry below gives a single TCR beta chain sequence along with its context. The antigen remains unidentified. Germline and junction disagree at one end, which may indicate a read error. This entry is derived from a study of OX40 agonist ivuxolimab in advanced cancers. Study-level information: Intravenous ivuxolimab at 0.01 to 10 mg/kg was given to patients every 2 weeks.

Prior autoimmune disease or systemic immunosuppression barred patients. Whole-study results and caveats: Some patients without response likewise showed low normalized clonal expansion. Among the lowest levels of clonal expansion were found in partial responders at 0.1-3.0 mg/kg.

The assay was immunoSEQ multiplex PCR, and TCRdb's table has in-frame clones only and misses some. Of tens of thousands of clones in the sample, 85% were seen once. Sequencing was performed on CD4+ or CD8+ T cells sorted from blood, taken in a trial of the OX40 agonist ivuxolimab. This TCR was sampled from an adult with an advanced solid tumor such as melanoma, head and neck, liver or kidney cancer.

The CDR3 region is CASSLEENYSPLHF. The CDR3 nucleotides are TGTGCCAGCAGCTTGGAGGAAAATTATTCACCCCTCCACTTT. The chain recombines TRBV5-3 with TRBJ1-6; D unclear. TRBV5-3 is given ORF status, its function remaining uncertain. CDR3 length: 14 residues.